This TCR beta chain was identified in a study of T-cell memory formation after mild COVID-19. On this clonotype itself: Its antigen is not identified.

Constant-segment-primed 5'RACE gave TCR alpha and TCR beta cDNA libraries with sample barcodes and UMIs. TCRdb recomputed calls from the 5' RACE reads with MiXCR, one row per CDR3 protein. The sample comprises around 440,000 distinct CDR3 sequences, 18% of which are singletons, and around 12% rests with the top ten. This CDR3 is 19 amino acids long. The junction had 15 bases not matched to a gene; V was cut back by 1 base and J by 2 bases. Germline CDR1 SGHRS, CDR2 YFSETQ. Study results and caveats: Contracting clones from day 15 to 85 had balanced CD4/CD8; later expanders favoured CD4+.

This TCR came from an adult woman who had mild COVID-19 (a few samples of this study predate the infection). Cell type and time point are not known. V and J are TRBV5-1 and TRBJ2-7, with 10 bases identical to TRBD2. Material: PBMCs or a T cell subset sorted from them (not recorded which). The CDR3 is CASSLYPGLAGVVAYEQYF. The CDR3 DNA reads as TGCGCCAGCAGCTTGTACCCGGGGCTAGCGGGAGTAGTAGCCTACGAGCAGTACTTC. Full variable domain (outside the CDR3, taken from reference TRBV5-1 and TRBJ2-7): KAGVTQTPRYLIKTRGQQVTLSCSPISGHRSVSWYQQTPGQGLQFLFEYFSETQRNKGNFPGRFSGRQFSNSRSEMNVSTLELGDSALYLCASSLYPGLAGVVAYEQYFGPGTRLTVT.